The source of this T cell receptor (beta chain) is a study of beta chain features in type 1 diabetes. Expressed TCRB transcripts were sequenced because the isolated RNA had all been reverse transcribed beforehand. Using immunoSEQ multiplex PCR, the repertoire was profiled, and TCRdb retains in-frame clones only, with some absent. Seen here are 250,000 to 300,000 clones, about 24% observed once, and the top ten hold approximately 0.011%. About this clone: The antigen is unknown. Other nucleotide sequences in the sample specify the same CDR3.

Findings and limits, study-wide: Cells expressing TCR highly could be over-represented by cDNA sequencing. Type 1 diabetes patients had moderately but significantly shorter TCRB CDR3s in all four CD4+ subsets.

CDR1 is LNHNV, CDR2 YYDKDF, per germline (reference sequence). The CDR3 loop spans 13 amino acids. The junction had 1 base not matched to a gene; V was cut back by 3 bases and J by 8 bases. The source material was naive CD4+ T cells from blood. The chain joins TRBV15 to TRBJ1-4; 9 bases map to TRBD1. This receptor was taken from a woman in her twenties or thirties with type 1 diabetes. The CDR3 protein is CATSRDRGEKLFF. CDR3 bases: TGTGCCACCAGCAGGGACAGGGGCGAAAAACTGTTTTTT. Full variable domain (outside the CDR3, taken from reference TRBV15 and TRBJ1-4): DAMVIQNPRYQVTQFGKPVTLSCSQTLNHNVMYWYQQKSSQAPKLLFHYYDKDFNNEADTPDNFQSRRPNTSFCFLDIRSPGLGDTAMYLCATSRDRGEKLFFGSGTQLSVL.